These T cell receptor beta chains were read from a single sample in a study of blood T cell repertoires in COVID-19. Only in-frame clones appear in the TCRdb table, and some are missing; sequencing was by immunoSEQ multiplex PCR. Of 110,000 to 150,000 clones listed, about 89% are singletons. Sequencing used PBMCs or T cells enriched from blood (not recorded which). Receptors were obtained from a man in his sixties who had recovered from COVID-19. CDR3s include the opening cysteine and the closing phenylalanine or tryptophan. A D gene is named only where the DNA matches it firmly. Size values are once, few and many counts, or a class for expanded clones, and some rows have none.

j_call d_call clone_size v_call cdr3_nt cdr3_aa
TRBJ2-2 - - TRBV29-1 TGCAGCGTTGACCCCTCGAACACCGGGGAGCTGTTTTTT CSVDPSNTGELFF
TRBJ2-7 TRBD1 - TRBV28 TGTGCCAGCAGTTTTCCGGGACAGGAATACGAGCAGTACTTC CASSFPGQEYEQYF
TRBJ2-3 - - TRBV5-1 TGCGCCAGCGTGGGAGGAGATACGCAGTATTTT CASVGGDTQYF
TRBJ1-5 - - TRBV28 TGTGCCAGCAGTCAGCCCCGGGACACCTATTATAGCAATCAGCCCCAGCATTTT CASSQPRDTYYSNQPQHF
TRBJ2-7 - - TRBV19 TGTGCCAGTAGTATAGCCCAGGGATCCTCCTACGAGCAGTACTTC CASSIAQGSSYEQYF
TRBJ1-1 - - TRBV2 TGTGCCAGCAGTGAAATCAATGTGAACACTGAAGCTTTCTTT CASSEINVNTEAFF
TRBJ2-1 TRBD2 - TRBV13 TGTGCCAGCAGCGCTAGGACTAGCGGGAGCGTTGAGCAGTTCTTC CASSARTSGSVEQFF
TRBJ2-7 TRBD1 - TRBV7-6 TGTGCCAGCAGCTCTTCACAGGGGGCGCGGTACGAGCAGTACTTC CASSSSQGARYEQYF
TRBJ2-7 - - TRBV28 TGTGCCAGCAGTCTATCTCATTGGGGGGAGAACGACGAGCAGTACTTC CASSLSHWGENDEQYF
TRBJ1-4 TRBD1 - TRBV19 TGTGCCAGTAGTACCCTAGGACAGGGCGGTAATGAAAAACTGTTTTTT CASSTLGQGGNEKLFF
TRBJ2-7 TRBD1 - TRBV2 TGTGCCAGCAGTTTCCCGACAGGGGCTACCTACGAGCAGTACTTC CASSFPTGATYEQYF
TRBJ1-2 TRBD1 - TRBV7-2 TGTGCCAGCAGCCCGAATACCGGGACAGGGTATGGCTACACCTTC CASSPNTGTGYGYTF
TRBJ2-3 TRBD2 - TRBV6-1 TGTGCCAGCAGTGCCCGACTTACTAGCGGGGGATACCTAAGCACAGATACGCAGTATTTT CASSARLTSGGYLSTDTQYF
TRBJ2-7 - - TRBV6-1 TGTGCCAGCAGTGAAGCTCGGTATGAGCAGTACTTC CASSEARYEQYF
TRBJ2-2 TRBD2 - TRBV5-1 TGCGCCAGCAGCCCCCGTGGTAGCGGGGTGACTGGGGAGCTGTTTTTT CASSPRGSGVTGELFF
TRBJ2-5 TRBD2 - TRBV11-2 TGTGCCAGCAGCAATAGCGGGGGGGCCTTGGAGACCCAGTACTTC CASSNSGGALETQYF
TRBJ1-4 TRBD1 - TRBV5-4 TGTGCCAGCAGCTTGAGTACCACAGGGGGCGGTGAAAAACTGTTTTTT CASSLSTTGGGEKLFF
TRBJ2-1 TRBD2 once TRBV18 TGTGCCAGCTCACCACTCAGCGGGAGTATCGATGAGCAGTTCTTC CASSPLSGSIDEQFF
TRBJ1-4 TRBD1 - TRBV19 TGTGCCAGTAGTCTGACCGGGACAGGGAATGAAAAACTGTTTTTT CASSLTGTGNEKLFF
TRBJ1-2 - - TRBV11-2 TGTGCCAGCAGCTTAGGGGGGACACGGTTGTTTGTGAGCTACACCTTC CASSLGGTRLFVSYTF
TRBJ2-3 TRBD2 - TRBV19 TGTGCCAGTAGTATTAGCGGGAGGGCGGCAGATACGCAGTATTTT CASSISGRAADTQYF
TRBJ2-3 TRBD2 few TRBV14 TGTGCCAGCAGCCATCGCTCTAGCGGGAGAGTAGATACGCAGTATTTT CASSHRSSGRVDTQYF
TRBJ1-1 - - TRBV19 TGTGCCAGTAATTCCCTTGGGGCCATGAACACTGAAGCTTTCTTT CASNSLGAMNTEAFF
TRBJ2-1 TRBD1 once TRBV30 TGTGCCTTCGGACAGGGGGCCTATGAGCAGTTCTTC CAFGQGAYEQFF
TRBJ2-7 - few TRBV3-1/TRBV3-2 TGTGCCAGCAGCCCCCAATTGACGGGAACCTACGAGCAGTACTTC CASSPQLTGTYEQYF
TRBJ2-3 - - TRBV5-1 TGCGCCAGCAGCTTGGCCGGACAGAGGACAGATACGCAGTATTTT CASSLAGQRTDTQYF
TRBJ1-5 - once TRBV6-5 TGTGCCAGTCGGACAGTTATAGGTCAGCCCCAGCATTTT CASRTVIGQPQHF
TRBJ1-2 - - TRBV5-1 TGCGCCAGCAGCTTAGATAACAGGGCGGGCTATGGCTACACCTTC CASSLDNRAGYGYTF
TRBJ2-1 TRBD2 - TRBV28 TGTGCCAGCAGTTTCCCTTCGACTAGCGGGGACCTCTCCTACAATGAGCAGTTCTTC CASSFPSTSGDLSYNEQFF
TRBJ1-2 - - TRBV19 TGTGCCAGTAGTATAGCTCGGCAGGTCTATGGCTACACCTTC CASSIARQVYGYTF
TRBJ1-4 TRBD1 once TRBV19 TGTGCCAGTAGTAGTCCCGGGACAGGGGGCACAACTAATGAAAAACTGTTTTTT CASSSPGTGGTTNEKLFF
TRBJ2-5 - - TRBV2 TGTGCCAGCAGATCCGGGACAAACCAAGAGACCCAGTACTTC CASRSGTNQETQYF
TRBJ1-5 TRBD1 - TRBV12-3/TRBV12-4 TGTGCCAGCAGTCGGGACAGTACGCCCCAGCATTTT CASSRDSTPQHF